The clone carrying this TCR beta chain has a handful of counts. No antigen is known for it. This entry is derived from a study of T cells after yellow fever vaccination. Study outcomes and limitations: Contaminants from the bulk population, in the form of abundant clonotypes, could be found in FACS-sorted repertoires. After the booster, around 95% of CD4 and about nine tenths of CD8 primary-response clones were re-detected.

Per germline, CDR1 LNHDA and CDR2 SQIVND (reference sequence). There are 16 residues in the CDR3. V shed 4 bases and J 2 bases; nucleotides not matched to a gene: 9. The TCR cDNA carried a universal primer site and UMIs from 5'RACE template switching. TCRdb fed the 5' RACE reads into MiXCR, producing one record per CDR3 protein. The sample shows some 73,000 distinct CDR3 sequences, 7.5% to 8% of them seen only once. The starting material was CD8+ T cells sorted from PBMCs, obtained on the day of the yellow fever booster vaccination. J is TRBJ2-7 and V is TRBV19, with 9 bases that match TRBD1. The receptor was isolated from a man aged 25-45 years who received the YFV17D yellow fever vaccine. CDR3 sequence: CASSNNPGQGTYEQYF. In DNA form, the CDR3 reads TGTGCCAGTAGTAATAATCCGGGACAGGGTACCTACGAGCAGTACTTC.